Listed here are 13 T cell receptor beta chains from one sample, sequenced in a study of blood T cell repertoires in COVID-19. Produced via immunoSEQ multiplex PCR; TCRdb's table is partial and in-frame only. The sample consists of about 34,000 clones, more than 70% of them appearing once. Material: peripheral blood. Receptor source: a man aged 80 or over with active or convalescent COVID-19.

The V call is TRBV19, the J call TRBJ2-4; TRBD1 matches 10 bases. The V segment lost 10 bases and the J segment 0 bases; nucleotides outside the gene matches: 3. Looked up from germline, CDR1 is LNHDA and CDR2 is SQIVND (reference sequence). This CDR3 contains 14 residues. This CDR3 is CATGQGVAKNIQYF. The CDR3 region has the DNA TGTGCCACCGGACAGGGGGTAGCCAAAAACATTCAGTACTTC.

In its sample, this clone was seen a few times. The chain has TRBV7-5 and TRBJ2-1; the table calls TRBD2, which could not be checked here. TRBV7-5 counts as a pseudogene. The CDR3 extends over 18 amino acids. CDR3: CVRSCSEREIGSYNEQFF. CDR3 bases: TGTGTCAGAAGCTGCAGTGAGCGGGAGATCGGCTCCTACAATGAGCAGTTCTTC.

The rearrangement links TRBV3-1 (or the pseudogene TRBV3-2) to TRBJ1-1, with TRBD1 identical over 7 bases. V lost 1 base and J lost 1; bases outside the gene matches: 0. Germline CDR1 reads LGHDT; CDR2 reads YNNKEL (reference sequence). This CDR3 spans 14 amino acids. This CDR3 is CASSQGTGNTEAFF. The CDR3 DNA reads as TGTGCCAGCAGCCAAGGGACAGGGAACACTGAAGCTTTCTTT.

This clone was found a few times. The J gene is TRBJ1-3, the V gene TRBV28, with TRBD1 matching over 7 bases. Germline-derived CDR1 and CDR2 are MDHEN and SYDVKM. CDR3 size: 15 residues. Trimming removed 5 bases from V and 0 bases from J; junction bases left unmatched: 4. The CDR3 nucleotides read TGTGCCAGCAGTCCAGGGGGACGCTCTGGAAACACCATATATTTT. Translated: CASSPGGRSGNTIYF.

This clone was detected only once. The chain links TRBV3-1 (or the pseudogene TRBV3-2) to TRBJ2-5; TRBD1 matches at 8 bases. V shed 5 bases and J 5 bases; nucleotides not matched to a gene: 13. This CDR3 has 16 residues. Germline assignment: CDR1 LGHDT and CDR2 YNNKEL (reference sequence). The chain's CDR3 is CASSEHRQGTGETQYF. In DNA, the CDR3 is TGTGCCAGCAGCGAACATCGACAGGGGACGGGCGAGACCCAGTACTTC.

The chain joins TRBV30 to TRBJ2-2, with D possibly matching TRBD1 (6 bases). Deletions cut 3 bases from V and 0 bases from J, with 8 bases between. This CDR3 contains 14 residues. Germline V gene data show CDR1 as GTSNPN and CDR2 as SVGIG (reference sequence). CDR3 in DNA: TGTGCCTGGAGAAGGGGGTCGAACACCGGGGAGCTGTTTTTT. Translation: CAWRRGSNTGELFF.

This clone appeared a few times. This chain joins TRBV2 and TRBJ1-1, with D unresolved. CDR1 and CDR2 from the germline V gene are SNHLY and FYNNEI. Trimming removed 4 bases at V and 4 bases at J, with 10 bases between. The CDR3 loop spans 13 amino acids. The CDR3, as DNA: TGTGCCAGCAGTGTCATCGTCGGCACTGAAGCTTTCTTT. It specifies CASSVIVGTEAFF.

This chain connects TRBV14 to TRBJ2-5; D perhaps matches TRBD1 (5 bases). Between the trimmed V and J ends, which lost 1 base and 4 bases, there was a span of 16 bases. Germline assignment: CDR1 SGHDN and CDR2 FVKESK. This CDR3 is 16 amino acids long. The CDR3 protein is CASSQAKGKFGETQYF. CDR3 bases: TGTGCCAGCAGCCAAGCGAAGGGGAAGTTTGGAGAGACCCAGTACTTC.

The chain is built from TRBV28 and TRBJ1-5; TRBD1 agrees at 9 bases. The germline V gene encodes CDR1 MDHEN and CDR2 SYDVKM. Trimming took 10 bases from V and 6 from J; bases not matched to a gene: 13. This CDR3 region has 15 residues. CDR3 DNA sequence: TGTGCCACACTAAAGGACAGGGGCGGTGGTCAGCCCCAGCATTTT. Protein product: CATLKDRGGGQPQHF.

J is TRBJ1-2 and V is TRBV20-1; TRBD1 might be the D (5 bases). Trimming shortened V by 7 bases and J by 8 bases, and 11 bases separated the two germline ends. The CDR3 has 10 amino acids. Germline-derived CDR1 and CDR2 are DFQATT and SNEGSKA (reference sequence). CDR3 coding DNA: TGCAGTGTCGGGGGGTCGGGCTACACCTTC. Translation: CSVGGSGYTF.

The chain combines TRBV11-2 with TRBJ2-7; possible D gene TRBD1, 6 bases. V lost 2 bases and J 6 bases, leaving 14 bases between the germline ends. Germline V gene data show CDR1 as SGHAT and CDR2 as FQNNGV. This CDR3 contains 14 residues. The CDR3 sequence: CASSLNRAVGEQYF. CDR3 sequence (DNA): TGTGCCAGCAGCTTAAACAGGGCTGTAGGCGAGCAGTACTTC.

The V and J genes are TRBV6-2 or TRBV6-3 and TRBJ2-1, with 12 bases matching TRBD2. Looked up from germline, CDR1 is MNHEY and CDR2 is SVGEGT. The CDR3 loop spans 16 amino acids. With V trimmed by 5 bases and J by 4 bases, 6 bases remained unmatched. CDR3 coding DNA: TGTGCCAGCAGTAAAATAGGGACTAGCGGGTACAATGAGCAGTTCTTC. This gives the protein CASSKIGTSGYNEQFF.

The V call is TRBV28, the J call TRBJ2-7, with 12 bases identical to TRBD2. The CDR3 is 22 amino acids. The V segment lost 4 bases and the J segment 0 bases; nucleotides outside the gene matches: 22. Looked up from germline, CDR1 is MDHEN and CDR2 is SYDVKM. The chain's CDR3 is CASSSAAGLASGRELSSYEQYF. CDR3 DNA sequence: TGTGCCAGCAGTTCGGCTGCAGGGCTGGCTAGCGGGAGGGAATTAAGCTCCTACGAGCAGTACTTC. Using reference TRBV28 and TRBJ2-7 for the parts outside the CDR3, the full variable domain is DVKVTQSSRYLVKRTGEKVFLECVQDMDHENMFWYRQDPGLGLRLIYFSYDVKMKEKGDIPEGYSVSREKKERFSLILESASTNQTSMYLCASSSAAGLASGRELSSYEQYFGPGTRLTVT.